Below, 26 T cell receptor beta chains from the same sample are listed, as sequenced in a study of blood T cell repertoires in COVID-19. This table comes from immunoSEQ multiplex PCR, and its TCRdb copy is limited to in-frame clones, with some not included. The top ten clones hold more than 3.5% of a sample with some 130,000 clones, more than 80% of them seen once. Input material: peripheral blood. These receptors originate from a human donor in a cohort sampled during active COVID-19.

The chain couples TRBV5-4 to TRBJ1-1, with no clear D. CDR3 length: 15 amino acids. Trimming removed 4 bases at V and 0 bases at J, with 13 bases between. CDR1 is SGHNT, CDR2 YYREEE, per germline (reference sequence). CDR3 region: CASSQNSGMNTEAFF. The CDR3 DNA reads as TGTGCCAGCAGCCAGAACAGCGGTATGAACACTGAAGCTTTCTTT. The full variable domain, in which reference TRBV5-4 and TRBJ1-1 provide the parts outside the CDR3, is ETGVTQSPTHLIKTRGQQVTLRCSSQSGHNTVSWYQQALGQGPQFIFQYYREEENGRGNFPPRFSGLQFPNYSSELNVNALELDDSALYLCASSQNSGMNTEAFFGQGTRLTVV.

The chain is built from TRBV28 and TRBJ1-2; maybe TRBD1 (6 bases). The CDR3 length is 14 residues. Between the trimmed V and J ends, which lost 5 bases and 8 bases, there was a span of 18 bases. CDR1 MDHEN and CDR2 SYDVKM come from the germline V gene. In DNA form, the CDR3 reads TGTGCCAGCAGTAGGGAGGGGGGGGACGGCGGCTACACCTTC. Translation gives CASSREGGDGGYTF.

J is TRBJ1-1 and V is TRBV10-2; D is possibly TRBD1 (6 bases). This CDR3 comprises 16 residues. From germline, CDR1 is WSHSY and CDR2 SAAADI. Trimming stripped 0 bases from V and 4 bases from J, with 15 bases between. CDR3 region: CASSESWQGRATEAFF. Written as DNA, the CDR3 is TGCGCCAGCAGTGAGTCGTGGCAGGGGAGAGCCACTGAAGCTTTCTTT.

This rearrangement joins TRBV7-9 to TRBJ1-3, with D unresolved. There are 14 residues in the CDR3. Germline values: CDR1 SEHNR, CDR2 FQNEAQ (reference sequence). Trimming removed 5 bases from V and 1 base from J, with 9 bases in between. This chain's CDR3 is CASSTSGSGNTIYF. Written as DNA, the CDR3 is TGTGCCAGCAGCACGTCAGGTTCTGGAAACACCATATATTTT.

The CDR3 region is CASTSGRVETQYF. The CDR3 bases are TGTGCCAGTACTAGCGGGAGGGTAGAGACCCAGTACTTC. The chain is built from TRBV28 and TRBJ2-5, with 13 positions matching TRBD2. The V segment lost 9 bases and the J segment 4 bases; nucleotides outside the gene matches: 2. Per germline, CDR1 MDHEN and CDR2 SYDVKM. CDR3 size: 13 residues.

The V gene is TRBV6-5, the J gene TRBJ2-7, with 8 nucleotides matching TRBD1. V lost 6 bases to trimming and J lost 5 bases; unmatched junction nucleotides: 9. The CDR3 totals 14 residues. CDR1 MNHEY and CDR2 SVGAGI come from the germline V gene. Here the CDR3 reads CASRGGQGAHEQYV. In nucleotides, the CDR3 is TGTGCCAGCAGAGGGGGGCAGGGGGCCCACGAGCAGTACGTC.

The V call is TRBV7-9, the J call TRBJ1-1, with D unclear. Germline CDR1 and CDR2: SEHNR and FQNEAQ (reference sequence). The CDR3 sequence is 12 residues long. V was pared by 3 bases and J by 11 bases, with 13 bases between. CDR3 protein: CASSFTGRAAFF. CDR3 nucleotide sequence: TGTGCCAGCAGCTTTACTGGTCGCGCGGCTTTCTTT.

The chain couples TRBV27 to TRBJ2-3; TRBD2 might be the D (5 bases). The germline gives CDR1 MNHEY, CDR2 SMNVEV (reference sequence). CDR3 length: 13 residues. V lost 0 bases and J lost 5, with 6 bases in between. The CDR3 DNA reads TGTGCCAGCAGTTTATCGGGGAGAGATACGCAGTATTTT. It codes for CASSLSGRDTQYF.

In this sample, this clone turned up many times. The rearrangement links TRBV6-2 or TRBV6-3 to TRBJ1-1; D gene ambiguous. The CDR3 is 17 amino acids. V was shortened by 2 bases and J by 0 bases, with 16 bases between the two germline ends. CDR1 is MNHEY, CDR2 SVGEGT, per germline. CDR3 region: CASSYPGGYGMNTEAFF. The CDR3 DNA reads TGTGCCAGCAGTTACCCGGGAGGGTACGGAATGAACACTGAAGCTTTCTTT.

The chain links TRBV7-8 to TRBJ2-7, with 7 nucleotides matching TRBD1. Germline V lookup: CDR1 SGHVS, CDR2 FQNEAQ. The CDR3 sequence is 18 residues long. Trimming removed 5 bases from V and 4 bases from J; junction bases left unmatched: 20. In DNA form, the CDR3 reads TGTGCCAGCAGCCCACTACTAGGGACAGACAGGGACGTTTACGAGCAGTACGTC. Its protein product is CASSPLLGTDRDVYEQYV.

The rearrangement joins TRBV20-1 to TRBJ2-7; the match to TRBD1 covers 7 bases. Germline values: CDR1 DFQATT, CDR2 SNEGSKA (reference sequence). Trimming cost V 6 bases and J 3 bases; bases outside gene matches: 2. The CDR3 has 11 amino acids. Here the CDR3 DNA reads TGCAGTGCCGGGACAGACTACGAGCAGTACTTC. This codes for CSAGTDYEQYF.

The V and J genes are TRBV4-1 and TRBJ2-4; maybe TRBD2 (5 bases). CDR3 length: 14 amino acids. Trimming stripped 1 base from V and 11 bases from J, with 15 bases between. CDR1 and CDR2 (germline): MGHRA, YSYEKL. CDR3 sequence (DNA): TGCGCCAGCAGCCAAGTAATCGAGCGGCGATTTCAGTACTTC. Encoded protein: CASSQVIERRFQYF.

The gene calls are TRBV10-2 and TRBJ2-1; 8 bases are shared with TRBD2. The CDR3 has 17 residues. Trimming at V came to 2 bases and at J to 4 bases, leaving 10 bases not matched to a gene. Germline V gene data show CDR1 as WSHSY and CDR2 as SAAADI. The CDR3 DNA sequence: TGCGCCAGCAGTGAGCGTTGGGGCGGGGGGAGTTACAATGAGCAGTTCTTC. This encodes CASSERWGGGSYNEQFF.

The gene calls are TRBV4-3 and TRBJ1-4, with D unresolved. V lost 0 bases and J lost 7, with 9 bases in between. Germline lookup yields CDR1 LGHNA and CDR2 YSLEER. CDR3 length: 14 amino acids. The CDR3 nucleotides are TGCGCCAGCAGCCAAGAATTCGCGTTTGAAAAACTGTTTTTT. Residues: CASSQEFAFEKLFF.

The CDR3 DNA is TGTGCCACCGGGGAGGGGCCTAATTCACCCCTCCACTTT. This gives the protein CATGEGPNSPLHF. The chain combines TRBV6-5 with TRBJ1-6; D is possibly TRBD1 (5 bases). The CDR3 spans 13 residues. The V end was cut by 10 bases, the J end by 6 bases, with 13 bases between. Germline V lookup: CDR1 MNHEY, CDR2 SVGAGI.

This clone occurred once. The chain has TRBV19 and TRBJ1-4, with D possibly matching TRBD1 (6 bases). The CDR3 sequence is 14 residues long. Trimming pared 6 bases from V and 6 bases from J, leaving 14 bases between. Germline CDR1 is LNHDA and CDR2 is SQIVND (reference sequence). CDR3 sequence reads: CASRRDMRDEKLFF. As DNA, the CDR3 is TGTGCCAGTAGACGGGACATGAGGGATGAAAAACTGTTTTTT.

The chain combines TRBV10-1 with TRBJ1-2; no firm D call. The germline V gene encodes CDR1 WNHNN and CDR2 SYGVQD (reference sequence). Between the trimmed V and J ends, which lost 0 bases and 2 bases, there was a span of 7 bases. The CDR3 runs to 14 residues. The CDR3 protein is CASSESGRNYGYTF. The CDR3 DNA reads TGCGCCAGCAGTGAGTCCGGCAGGAACTATGGCTACACCTTC.

The V call is TRBV24-1, the J call TRBJ2-2; D remains ambiguous. V dropped 1 base and J dropped 7 bases, with 3 bases sitting between them. This CDR3 is built from 12 residues. Germline CDR1 and CDR2: KGHDR and SFDVKD. The CDR3 DNA reads as TGTGCCACCAGTGATTTTAACGGGGAGCTGTTTTTT. It yields the protein CATSDFNGELFF.

This sequence joins TRBV30 and TRBJ1-2; D gene ambiguous. CDR1 GTSNPN and CDR2 SVGIG come from the germline V gene (reference sequence). Trimming shortened V by 5 bases and J by 6 bases, and 19 bases separated the two germline ends. The CDR3 length is 14 residues. The CDR3 loop is CAWLSRREQDGYTF. The CDR3, as DNA: TGTGCCTGGTTGTCCCGGCGGGAGCAGGATGGCTACACCTTC.

This clone has more than one count but fewer than ten. The gene calls are TRBV5-1 and TRBJ1-3; D uncertain. Germline lookup yields CDR1 SGHRS and CDR2 YFSETQ. Trimming stripped 4 bases from V and 0 bases from J, with 8 bases between. This CDR3 region has 14 residues. The CDR3, as DNA: TGCGCCAGCAGCGATGAGAGCTCTGGAAACACCATATATTTT. Translation: CASSDESSGNTIYF.

This chain uses TRBV7-2 with TRBJ2-1; TRBD1 agrees at 7 bases. The CDR3 length is 13 residues. V was clipped by 5 bases and J by 8 bases; unmatched bases: 6. CDR1 and CDR2 from the germline V gene are SGHTA and FQGNSA. Here the CDR3 DNA reads TGTGCCAGCAGCCCCGGACAGGTCGATGAGCAGTTCTTC. It is translated as CASSPGQVDEQFF.

V gene TRBV6-5 combines with J gene TRBJ1-1, with D possibly matching TRBD1 (6 bases). The V end lost 2 bases, the J end lost 3 bases, and 13 bases lay between the germline ends. Germline V gene sequence: CDR1 MNHEY, CDR2 SVGAGI. CDR3 length equals 15 residues. The CDR3 bases are TGTGCCAGCAGTTACGGTGCGGGGGCGGACACTGAAGCTTTCTTT. Its translation is CASSYGAGADTEAFF.

The chain recombines TRBV5-6 with TRBJ2-7; D perhaps matches TRBD1 (6 bases). Germline lookup yields CDR1 SGHDT and CDR2 YYEEEE. Deletions cut 0 bases from V and 5 bases from J, with 9 bases between. There are 13 residues in the CDR3. CDR3 coding DNA: TGTGCCAGCAGCTTGGGGGGGCTTCACGAGCAGTACGTC. It is translated as CASSLGGLHEQYV.

This clone was counted between two and nine times. The chain joins TRBV5-5 to TRBJ2-1, with 10 bases lining up with TRBD2. This CDR3 is built from 17 residues. Germline V gives CDR1 SGHKS, CDR2 YYEKEE (reference sequence). V shed 0 bases, J shed 3 bases, and the junction held 6 bases outside the gene matches. For the CDR3, the DNA is TGTGCCAGCAGCTTGGAAGGACTAGCGGACGTCTACAATGAGCAGTTCTTC. Translated: CASSLEGLADVYNEQFF.

This clone was seen only once. The V and J genes are TRBV6-1 and TRBJ1-2; possibly TRBD1 for D (5 bases). The CDR3 sequence is 16 residues long. Germline V lookup: CDR1 MNHNS, CDR2 SASEGT. The V and J ends lost 1 base and 5 bases respectively, with 17 bases between them. The CDR3 DNA reads as TGTGCCAGCAGTGAAGTGTTTGCGGGACGGAAATATGGCTACACCTTC. Amino acid sequence: CASSEVFAGRKYGYTF.

The rearrangement joins TRBV11-3 to TRBJ2-1; the match to TRBD2 covers 13 bases. The CDR3 covers 15 residues. Unmatched junction bases numbered 11, after V lost 5 bases and J lost 13 bases. Germline CDR1 and CDR2: SGHNT and YENEEA. The CDR3 nucleotides are TGTGCCAGCAGCCCGGGACTAGCGGGACCCGAGTCTCAGTTCTTC. As protein: CASSPGLAGPESQFF.